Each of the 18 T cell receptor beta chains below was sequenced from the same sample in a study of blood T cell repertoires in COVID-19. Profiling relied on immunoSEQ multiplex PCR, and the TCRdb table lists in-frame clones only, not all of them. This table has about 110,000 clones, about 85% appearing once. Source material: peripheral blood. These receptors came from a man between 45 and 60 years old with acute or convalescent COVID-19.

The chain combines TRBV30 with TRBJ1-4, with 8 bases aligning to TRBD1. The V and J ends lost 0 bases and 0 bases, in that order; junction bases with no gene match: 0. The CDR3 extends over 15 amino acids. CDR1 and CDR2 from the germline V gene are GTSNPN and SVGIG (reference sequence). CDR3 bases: TGTGCCTGGAGTGTGGGACAGGCAACTAATGAAAAACTGTTTTTT. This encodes CAWSVGQATNEKLFF.

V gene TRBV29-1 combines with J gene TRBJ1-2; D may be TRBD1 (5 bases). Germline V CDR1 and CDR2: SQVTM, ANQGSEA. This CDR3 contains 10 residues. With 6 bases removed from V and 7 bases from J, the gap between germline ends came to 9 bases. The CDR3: CSVQGPGYTF. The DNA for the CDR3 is TGCAGCGTCCAGGGCCCTGGCTACACCTTC.

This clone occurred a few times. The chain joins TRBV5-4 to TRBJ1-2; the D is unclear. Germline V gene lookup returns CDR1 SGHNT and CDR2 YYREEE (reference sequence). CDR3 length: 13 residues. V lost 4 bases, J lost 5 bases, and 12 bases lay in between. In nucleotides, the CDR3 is TGTGCCAGCAGCCGTAGACTGGATTATGGCTACACCTTC. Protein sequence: CASSRRLDYGYTF.

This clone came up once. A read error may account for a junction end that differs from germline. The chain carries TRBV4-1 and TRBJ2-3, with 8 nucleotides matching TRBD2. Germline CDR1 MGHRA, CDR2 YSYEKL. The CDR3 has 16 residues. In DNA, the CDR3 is TGCGCCAGCAGCCTCGGTGTAGCGGGGAGGCCAGATATGCAGTATTTT. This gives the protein CASSLGVAGRPDMQYF.

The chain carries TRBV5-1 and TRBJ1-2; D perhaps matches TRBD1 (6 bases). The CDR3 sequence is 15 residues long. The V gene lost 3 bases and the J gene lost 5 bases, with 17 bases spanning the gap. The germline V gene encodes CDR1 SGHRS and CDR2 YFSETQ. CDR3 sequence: CASSSDARGRYGYTF. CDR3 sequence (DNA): TGCGCCAGCAGCTCTGACGCCAGGGGTCGGTATGGCTACACCTTC.

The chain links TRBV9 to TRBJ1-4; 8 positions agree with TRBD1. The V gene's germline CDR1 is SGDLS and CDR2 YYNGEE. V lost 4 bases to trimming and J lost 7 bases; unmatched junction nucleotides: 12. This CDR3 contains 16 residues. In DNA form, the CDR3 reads TGTGCCAGCAGCCCCTCCCGTGGGACAGGCCCTGAAAAACTGTTTTTT. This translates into CASSPSRGTGPEKLFF.

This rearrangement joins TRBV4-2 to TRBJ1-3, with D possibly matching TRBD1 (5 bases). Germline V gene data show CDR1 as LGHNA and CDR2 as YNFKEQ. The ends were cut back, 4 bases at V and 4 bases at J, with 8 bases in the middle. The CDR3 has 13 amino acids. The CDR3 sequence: CASSRTLGNTIYF. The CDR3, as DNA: TGTGCCAGCAGCCGGACACTGGGAAACACCATATATTTT.

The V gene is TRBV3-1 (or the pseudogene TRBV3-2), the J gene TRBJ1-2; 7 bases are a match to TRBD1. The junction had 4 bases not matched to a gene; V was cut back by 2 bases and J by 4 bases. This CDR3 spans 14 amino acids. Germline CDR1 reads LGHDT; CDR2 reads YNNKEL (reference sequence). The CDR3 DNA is TGTGCCAGCAGCCAAAGAGGGGGCATCTATGGCTACACCTTC. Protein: CASSQRGGIYGYTF.

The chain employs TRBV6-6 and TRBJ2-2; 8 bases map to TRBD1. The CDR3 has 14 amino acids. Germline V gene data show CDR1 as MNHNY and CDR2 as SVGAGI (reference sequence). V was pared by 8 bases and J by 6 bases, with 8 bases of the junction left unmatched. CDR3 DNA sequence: TGTGCCAGCCTACGGACAGGGCTGTCCGGGGAGCTGTTTTTT. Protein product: CASLRTGLSGELFF.

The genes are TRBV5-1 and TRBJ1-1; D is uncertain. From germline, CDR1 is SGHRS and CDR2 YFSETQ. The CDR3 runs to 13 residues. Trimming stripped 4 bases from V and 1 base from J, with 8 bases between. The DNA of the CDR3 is TGCGCCAGCAGCCAATCAGGGAACACTGAAGCTTTCTTT. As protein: CASSQSGNTEAFF.

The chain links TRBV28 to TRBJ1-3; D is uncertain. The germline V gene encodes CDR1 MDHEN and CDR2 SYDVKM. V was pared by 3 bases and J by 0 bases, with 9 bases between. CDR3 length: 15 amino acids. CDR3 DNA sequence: TGTGCCAGCAGTTTCCCGGCGGCCTCTGGAAACACCATATATTTT. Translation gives CASSFPAASGNTIYF.

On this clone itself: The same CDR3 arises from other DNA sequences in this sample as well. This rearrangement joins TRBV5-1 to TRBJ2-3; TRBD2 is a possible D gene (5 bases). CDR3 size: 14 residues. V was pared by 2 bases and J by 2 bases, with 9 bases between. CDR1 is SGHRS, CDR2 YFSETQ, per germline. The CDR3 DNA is TGCGCCAGCAGCTTAGGACTCGCCACAGATACGCAGTATTTT. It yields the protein CASSLGLATDTQYF. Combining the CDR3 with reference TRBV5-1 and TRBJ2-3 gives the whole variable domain KAGVTQTPRYLIKTRGQQVTLSCSPISGHRSVSWYQQTPGQGLQFLFEYFSETQRNKGNFPGRFSGRQFSNSRSEMNVSTLELGDSALYLCASSLGLATDTQYFGPGTRLTVL.

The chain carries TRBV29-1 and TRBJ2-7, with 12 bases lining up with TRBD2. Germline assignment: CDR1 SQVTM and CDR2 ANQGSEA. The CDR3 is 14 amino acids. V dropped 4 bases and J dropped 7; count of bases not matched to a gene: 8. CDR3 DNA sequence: TGCAGCGTTGGTCTGTCTAGCGGGGGGGGAGAGCAGTACTTC. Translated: CSVGLSSGGGEQYF.

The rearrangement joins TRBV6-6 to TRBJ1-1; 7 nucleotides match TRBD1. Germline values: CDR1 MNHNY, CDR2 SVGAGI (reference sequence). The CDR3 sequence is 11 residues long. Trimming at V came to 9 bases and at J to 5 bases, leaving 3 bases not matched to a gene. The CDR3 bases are TGTGCCAGTTCAGGGGGAACTGAAGCTTTCTTT. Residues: CASSGGTEAFF.

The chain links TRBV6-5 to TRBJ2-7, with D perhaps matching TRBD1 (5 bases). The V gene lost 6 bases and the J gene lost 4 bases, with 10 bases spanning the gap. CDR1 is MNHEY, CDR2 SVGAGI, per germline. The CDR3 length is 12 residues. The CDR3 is CASSPDTYEQYF. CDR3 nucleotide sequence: TGTGCCAGCAGCCCGGACACTTACGAGCAGTACTTC.

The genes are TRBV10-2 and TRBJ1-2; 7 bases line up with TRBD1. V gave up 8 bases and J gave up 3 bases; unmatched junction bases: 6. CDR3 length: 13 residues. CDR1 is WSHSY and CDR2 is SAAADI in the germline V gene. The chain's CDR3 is CASSGGKDYGYTF. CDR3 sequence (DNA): TGCGCCAGCTCAGGGGGAAAGGACTATGGCTACACCTTC.

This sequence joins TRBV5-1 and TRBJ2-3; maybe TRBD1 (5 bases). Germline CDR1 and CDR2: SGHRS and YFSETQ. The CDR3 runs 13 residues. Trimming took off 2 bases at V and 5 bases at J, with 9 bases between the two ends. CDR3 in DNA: TGCGCCAGCAGCTTCCAAGGGGTAGATACGCAGTATTTT. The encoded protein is CASSFQGVDTQYF.

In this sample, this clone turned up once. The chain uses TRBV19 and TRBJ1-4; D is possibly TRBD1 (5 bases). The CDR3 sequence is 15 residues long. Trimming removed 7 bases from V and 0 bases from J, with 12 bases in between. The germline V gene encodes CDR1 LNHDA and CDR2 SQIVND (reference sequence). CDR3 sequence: CASKDRTTTNEKLFF. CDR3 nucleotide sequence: TGTGCCAGTAAAGACAGAACTACAACTAATGAAAAACTGTTTTTT.